This entry describes one T cell receptor beta chain. Antigen unknown. These data originate in a study of OX40 agonist ivuxolimab in advanced cancers. Across the whole study: Earlier anti-PD-1, anti-PD-L1 or anti-CTLA-4 therapy was permitted; less than 50% had received some.

The study, taken as a whole, reports: In a subset of nonresponders, normalized T-cell clonal expansion was also low. Average numbers of expanded clones were greater in CD8+ T cells than in CD4+.

Generated by immunoSEQ multiplex PCR, the TCRdb table keeps only in-frame clones and is missing some. The sample shows about 77,000 clones, roughly nine tenths of them seen only once. This TCR was recovered from an adult with an advanced solid tumor such as melanoma, head and neck, liver or kidney cancer. The sequencing used CD4+ or CD8+ T cells sorted from blood, collected in a trial of the OX40 agonist ivuxolimab.

CDR3 sequence: CSAEKRDRSYNEQFF. The CDR3 DNA reads TGCAGCGCCGAAAAACGGGACAGATCCTACAATGAGCAGTTCTTC. The J gene is TRBJ2-1, the V gene TRBV29-1, with 7 bases lining up with TRBD1. The junction had 10 bases not matched to a gene; V was cut back by 7 bases and J by 1 base. Germline V gene sequence: CDR1 SQVTM, CDR2 ANQGSEA. CDR3 length: 15 amino acids.